The source of this T cell receptor beta chain is a study of T cells in Graves' hyperthyroidism and ophthalmopathy (dated by TCRdb to the late 2010s). The study in broad terms: Peripheral blood was collected at initial diagnosis, before any treatment. To identify distinguishing TCR V-J signatures, a discovery cohort of about 100 patients was used, comprising some 45 with Graves' ophthalmopathy and 55 to 65 with stable Graves' hyperthyroidism. Whether ophthalmopathy could be predicted prospectively was tested in an independent validation cohort made up of some 20 hyperthyroidism patients plus 17 patients who later progressed to ophthalmopathy. The 75 to 100 discovery patients were randomly split 7:3 into training and test sets. The study also compared thyroid tissue and blood T-cell repertoires from 6 or 7 Graves' hyperthyroidism patients. Once sampling was done, hyperthyroidism patients were given methimazole at a starting dose of 30 mg daily, whereas ophthalmopathy patients were given high-dose intravenous methylprednisolone. TCR Vbeta CDR3 sequencing of 120 to 150 peripheral blood samples (over 40 ophthalmopathy, some 75 hyperthyroidism and approximately 17 progressor patients) is reported in the paper.

The germline V end is reduced by 6 bases and the J end by 6 bases; junction bases left unmatched: 7. The CDR3 spans 14 residues, from the cysteine through the phenylalanine. Only the CDR3 DNA stays, 42 bases, in frame from base 1. From a lookup of the germline V gene, CDR1 and CDR2 are SNHLY and FYNNEI. The TCR beta CDR3 regions were amplified from RNA transcripts. For the first round of RT-PCR on the TCR CDR3, the HTBI primer set was used together with the Qiagen OneStep RT-PCR kit. Libraries were constructed in a second round of multiplex PCR, after which size selection and purification were performed. Libraries were sequenced paired-end with 100 bp reads on an Illumina HiSeq2000. Under the source paper's analysis protocol: SOAPnuke was used to process the raw data, removing reads that contained adapters or uncalled bases, had a mean Phred below 15, or lacked an exact match to the constant primer or identifier. COPE v1.2.5 was used to merge high-quality paired reads, and clonotypes were defined as unique nucleotide sequences. MiTCR v1.1 was used to align the clonotypes against IMGT TRBV, TRBD and TRBJ reference segments. Only V-J combinations with frequency above 0.0001, covering 99% to 99.2% of repertoires, were analysed. The TCS score was defined as F50 (clonal expansion) divided by E x V (chaos), with BLOSUM62-based TCRdist calculated between CDR3 peptides within each V-J. Welch's t-statistics and random forest reduced just over 500 V-J features to 13, which were used in a naive Bayes classifier (R e1071). The public reads were run again by TCRdb, first through fastp at Q25 and then through MiXCR, and only productive beta chains were kept. All rows with the same CDR3 protein become a single entry with the most common DNA and genes. It is TCRdb's table, rather than the study itself, that gives the V and J calls and clone size. In all, the sample holds around 420,000 distinct CDR3 sequences, and around a sixth of those were seen once. The top ten constitute roughly 15% of the sample.

Broader findings and caveats from the paper: In validation, the model predicted progression to ophthalmopathy with 55% to 71% sensitivity and about 73% specificity, a median of around 6.6 months before onset. A 13 V-J signature model separated ophthalmopathy from stable hyperthyroidism, with roughly 88% sensitivity and roughly 84% specificity in cross-validation and 80%/75% in testing. Most expanded thyroid clonotypes (frequency above 0.001) were also detected in blood, a finding suggesting that blood repertoires may reflect thyroid immune responses. No statistical method was used to fix the sample size in advance, and group allocation was not hidden from the investigators.

This clonotype was recorded many times. Its specific antigen is unknown. Base-call qualities are not available, and no considerably larger clone is one nucleotide away. Stable Graves' hyperthyroidism was defined as the absence of progression to ophthalmopathy over 18 months of follow-up. The hyperthyroidism patients were between 18 and 65 years old and newly diagnosed, with a disease duration of less than 2 months. Patients with uncontrolled infections, other autoimmune diseases, pregnancy or lactation were excluded. Diagnoses were established on the basis of clinical symptoms, serum thyroxine and TRAb, thyroid ultrasound, and orbital computed tomography. Ficoll-Paque density gradient centrifugation was used to isolate PBMCs from approximately 11 ml of fresh peripheral blood. Total RNA was extracted with Trizol reagent, and quality was checked on an Agilent 2100 Bioanalyzer.

The chain couples TRBV2 to TRBJ1-5; 8 central bases correspond to TRBD1. The material sequenced was blood. This receptor was identified in a young woman with Graves' hyperthyroidism. Here is the DNA: TGTGCCAGCAGCGAAAGGGGACAGGTTCAGCCCCAGCATTTT. Its protein reads: CASSERGQVQPQHF.